The entry below describes one TCR beta chain. Clones were sequenced by immunoSEQ multiplex PCR, and TCRdb holds only the in-frame ones, with some missing. This sample yields some 260,000 clones, of which 70% to 90% are seen a single time; 1.3% to 1.5% belongs to the top ten. The data were taken from a study of blood T cell repertoires in COVID-19. On the study more broadly: Both acute and convalescent COVID-19 samples were obtained from the United States, Italy and Spain.

CDR3 length equals 14 residues. V gave up 7 bases and J gave up 6 bases; unmatched junction bases: 8. Germline CDR1 reads MDHEN; CDR2 reads SYDVKM. The rearrangement joins TRBV28 to TRBJ1-4; TRBD1 matches 7 bases. This sequence originates from a man older than 75 with acute or convalescent COVID-19. The sequenced material came from peripheral blood. The CDR3: CASTVGGFDEKLFF. The CDR3 DNA sequence: TGTGCCAGCACCGTAGGGGGCTTTGATGAAAAACTGTTTTTT.